This T cell receptor beta chain was obtained from a study of blood T cell repertoires in COVID-19 (dated by TCRdb to 2019 to 2021). Turning to the overall study: The collaborator samples originated in the United States, Italy and Spain and spanned the acute and convalescent phases of COVID-19. A de-identified subject ID, COVID-19 status, age in years and sex were almost always included in the sample metadata. The prospective study material was composed of cDNA or gDNA derived from T cells, B-cell-depleted T cells, or PBMCs. A freely available public database, intended as a resource for researchers studying the immune response to SARS-CoV-2, is where the repertoires were released. The samples were drawn from two sources: the first 160 participants of the ongoing ImmuneRACE study, and 1,000 to 1,500 subjects contributed by 6 global collaborators. Where HLA class I and class II types were available, the types were taken from metadata supplied by the sample provider, not from assay-based typing. The dataset comprised deeply sampled blood TCRbeta repertoires from subjects exposed to, actively infected with, or recovered from COVID-19. General conclusions and limits of the study: Clinical and demographic metadata were provided uncurated, with the amount varying by source and participant.

About this clone itself: The specificity of this receptor is unknown. No much larger clone exists at a distance of one base, and base qualities are not known.

TCRbeta CDR3 regions were amplified from genomic DNA by means of the immunoSEQ Assay, a bias-controlled multiplex PCR. Per the authors' processing: The number of nucleated cells in each sample was estimated by amplification of reference gene primers within the assay. To quantify the absolute abundance of each unique TCRbeta CDR3 rearrangement, sequence reads were collapsed and filtered. Productive Simpson clonality was computed per sample as the square root of Simpson's diversity index over productive rearrangements. TCRdb took this table from immuneACCESS and kept in-frame rearrangements with V and J called. Such tables lack part of the clones; where checked against another copy, unresolved V genes explain under half of the gap, and the rest is unexplained. V, J and clone size are those of that table, while D and trimming were read from the DNA. The sample table records around 250,000 clones; over 75% of these occur just once. Jointly, the top ten make up around 16% of the sample.

The germline ends are 8 bases apart after V is trimmed by 5 bases and J by 0 bases. CDR1 and CDR2, looked up from the germline V gene, are MNHEY and SVGAGI. The CDR3 numbers 13 residues from cysteine through phenylalanine. Only the CDR3 DNA is retained, 39 bases long and in frame from the first base. Enrolling through a virtual design, the prospective study's participants ranged in age from roughly 18 to 95 years and lived across roughly 24 United States geographic areas. In the prospective study, cohorts were assigned on the basis of participant-reported clinical history obtained from a screening survey and a study questionnaire. Recovered participants in ImmuneRACE Cohort 3 were defined by two consecutive negative NP/OP PCR tests, clearance by a healthcare professional, or resolution of symptoms. In the prospective study, mobile phlebotomists collected whole blood, serum and a nasopharyngeal or oropharyngeal swab from each participant. Prospective study participants could optionally give additional blood draws and questionnaires over an approximately two-month period. Blood samples from the prospective study were shipped frozen or at room temperature prior to DNA extraction.

This TCR was sampled from a man aged 18 to 29 who had recovered from COVID-19. The sequence joins TRBV6-5 to TRBJ2-7; a confident D gene designation cannot be given. The sequencing input was PBMCs or T cells enriched from blood (not recorded which). The nucleotides are TGTGCCAGCAGTCCAGGAAGCTCCTACGAGCAGTACTTC. Protein translation: CASSPGSSYEQYF.